This TCR beta chain was captured in a study of Ad26.COV2.S vaccination and SARS-CoV-2 variants (dated by TCRdb to about 2021). Describing the broader study: Vaccine-arm donors came from COV1001, a multicentre, randomized, double-blind, placebo-controlled phase I-IIa trial of Ad26.COV2.S in healthy adults. TCRbeta repertoire sequencing served as the tool for gauging how specific and how broad the SARS-CoV-2-reactive T cell receptors were following Ad26.COV2.S vaccination. A total of approximately 30 samples were included in the TCR-sequenced set, comprising roughly 19 Ad26.COV2.S vaccine recipients, 5 placebo recipients and 8 SARS-CoV-2 convalescent individuals. Ad26.COV2.S was administered intramuscularly at 5 x 10^10 or 1 x 10^11 viral particles, either as a single shot or as two shots given 56 days apart. Investigators did not know the trial group allocation while performing experiments and assessing outcomes. Trial participants were randomized into five groups of five: low-dose or high-dose Ad26.COV2.S given once or twice, or placebo on both occasions. The research as a whole found: Spike-specific TCR breadth was higher in Ad26.COV2.S recipients than in placebo recipients (P = 0.0014). Comparing responses between vaccine doses or regimens was not something the study was powered to do. According to the authors, total T cell responses may have been underestimated by the TCR breadth and depth analyses. Vaccine and placebo recipients had comparable non-spike TCR breadth, which fits with the vaccine containing only spike. Substantial breadth of spike-specific CD8+ and CD4+ T cell responses was reported after vaccination.

Sample treatment or condition, as interpreted from the label and publication: 19 received Ad26.COV2.S at low or high dose, single or two shots; about 5 received placebo; per-sample allocation not given. For vaccine and placebo recipients, the sequenced repertoires came from samples collected on day 63 after the first injection. In Cohort 1b, around 25 adults aged 18-55 years were enrolled at a single site in Boston, USA, between 29 July and 7 August 2020. Ad26.COV2.S consisted of a replication-incompetent adenovirus type 26 vector by which a prefusion-stabilized SARS-CoV-2 spike protein from the original Wuhan strain was expressed. V loses 5 bases, J loses 1 base, and the germline ends lie 12 bases apart. Inclusive of the bounding cysteine and phenylalanine, the CDR3 is 14 residues long. Solely the CDR3 DNA is kept, with 42 bases framed from the first base. Looking up the germline V gene yields CDR1 SGHRS and CDR2 YFSETQ.

As for this clone: Its antigen is currently not known. No much larger clone exists at a distance of one base, and base qualities are not known.

The immunoSEQ Assay was the method used to sequence TCRbeta CDR3 regions. After extraction, genomic DNA underwent amplification by bias-controlled multiplex PCR, followed by high-throughput sequencing. For the original study's pipeline: Collapsing and filtering of sequences were performed to quantify the absolute abundance of each unique TCRbeta CDR3 region. T cell fraction was estimated by normalizing TCRbeta template counts to usable DNA, with usable DNA measured through amplification of reference genes found in all nucleated cells. Repertoire TCRs were annotated as SARS-CoV-2-specific by exact matching of V gene, CDR3 amino acid sequence and J gene to a known reactive TCR set. The reference SARS-CoV-2 TCR set was obtained from MIRA and was filtered for enrichment in COVID-19-positive ImmuneCODE repertoires, whereby public or cross-reactive TCRs were removed. Based on the MIRA antigens, annotated TCRs were further analysed at the level of specific ORF or position within ORF. Depth was the summed frequency of annotated unique rearrangements, while breadth was defined as annotated unique rearrangements over total unique productive rearrangements. TCR breadth was compared between groups using two-sided Wilcoxon rank-sum tests. TCRdb provides this immuneACCESS table in a form limited to in-frame rearrangements. Some clones are lacking; in checked studies, under half of them reflect an unresolved V gene, and why the rest are absent is not known. V and J calls and clone size are given by that table; D and trimming were obtained from the DNA. Recorded for this sample are about 350,000 clones; 88% of them occurred a single time. The ten biggest clones cover around 6.6% of the sample.

The chain joins TRBV5-1 to TRBJ1-1; the D gene remains uncertain. This clonotype was obtained from a person between 18 and 65 years old who received the Ad26.COV2.S COVID-19 vaccine or a placebo. This specimen was peripheral blood, taken in a trial of Ad26.COV2.S vaccine versus placebo. The CDR3: CASSSRAKNTEAFF. The DNA sequence is TGCGCCAGCAGTAGTCGGGCGAAGAACACTGAAGCTTTCTTT. With the portions outside the CDR3 filled from the reference TRBV5-1 and TRBJ1-1 genes, the complete variable region becomes KAGVTQTPRYLIKTRGQQVTLSCSPISGHRSVSWYQQTPGQGLQFLFEYFSETQRNKGNFPGRFSGRQFSNSRSEMNVSTLELGDSALYLCASSSRAKNTEAFFGQGTRLTVV.